The rows below give T cell receptor beta chains drawn from one sample of a study of blood T cell repertoires in COVID-19. Libraries were prepared by immunoSEQ multiplex PCR; TCRdb keeps only in-frame clonotypes and omits some of them. The sample lists 140,000 or so clones, 70% to 85% occurring once. The material sequenced was peripheral blood. These receptors were taken from a man aged 55 to 70 with active or convalescent COVID-19. Both conserved end residues are part of each CDR3. D genes are given only for firm matches. Part of the rows lack a size; the others show once, few, many or a class for expanded clones.

>TRBV4-3|TRBJ2-1|TRBD2|-
CASSELALSSYNEQFF
TGCGCCAGCAGCGAACTAGCGTTAAGCTCCTACAATGAGCAGTTCTTC
>TRBV18|TRBJ1-1|TRBD1|-
CASRGSRGRSTEAFF
TGTGCCAGCCGAGGGAGCAGGGGGCGGAGCACTGAAGCTTTCTTT
>TRBV30|TRBJ2-1|-|-
CAWSVNSGSEQFF
TGTGCCTGGAGTGTGAATAGCGGCAGTGAGCAGTTCTTC
>TRBV6-5|TRBJ2-1|TRBD2|-
CASSYSGLAASGQFF
TGTGCCAGCAGTTACTCGGGACTAGCGGCCTCGGGGCAGTTCTTC
>TRBV30|TRBJ1-6|TRBD1|-
CAWSGQGSYNSPLHF
TGTGCCTGGAGCGGACAGGGCTCCTATAATTCACCCCTCCACTTT
>TRBV11-2|TRBJ2-5|TRBD2|-
CASSLVSGTSGGKETQYF
TGTGCCAGCAGCTTAGTGAGTGGGACTAGCGGGGGTAAAGAGACCCAGTACTTC
>TRBV11-3|TRBJ2-6|TRBD2|once
CASSLGLAVPMGANVLTF
TGTGCCAGCAGCTTGGGACTAGCTGTCCCAATGGGGGCCAACGTCCTGACTTTC
>TRBV18|TRBJ1-6|-|-
CASSQDSYNSPLHF
TGTGCCAGCTCACAAGACAGCTATAATTCACCCCTCCACTTT
>TRBV5-1|TRBJ2-5|-|-
CASSRDSRYETQYF
TGCGCCAGCAGCCGGGACTCTCGTTATGAGACCCAGTACTTC
>TRBV2|TRBJ2-3|TRBD1|-
CASRPQGVPTDTQYF
TGTGCCAGCAGACCCCAGGGGGTCCCCACAGATACGCAGTATTTT
>TRBV5-6|TRBJ1-6|TRBD1|-
CASSSRAQGLQGSPLHF
TGTGCCAGCAGCTCCCGGGCACAGGGGCTCCAGGGGTCACCCCTCCACTTT
>TRBV7-9|TRBJ2-3|TRBD1|-
CASSLSSGTGYTDTQYF
TGTGCCAGCAGCTTAAGTTCCGGGACAGGGTACACAGATACGCAGTATTTT
>TRBV21-1|TRBJ2-1|-|-
CASSNRDRVYNEQFF
TGTGCCAGCAGCAACCGGGACAGGGTCTACAATGAGCAGTTCTTC
>TRBV28|TRBJ1-5|-|-
CASSFQGNQPQHF
TGTGCCAGCAGTTTCCAGGGCAATCAGCCCCAGCATTTT
>TRBV5-6|TRBJ1-2|TRBD1|-
CASSLPGQGYGYTF
TGTGCCAGCAGCTTACCGGGACAGGGATATGGCTACACCTTC
>TRBV18|TRBJ2-5|-|-
CASSPPSGGQETQYF
TGTGCCAGCTCACCACCTAGCGGCGGGCAAGAGACCCAGTACTTC
>TRBV30|TRBJ1-1|TRBD1|-
CAWRSLMTGWVNEAFF
TGTGCCTGGAGATCGCTAATGACAGGGTGGGTGAATGAAGCTTTCTTT
>TRBV18|TRBJ2-1|TRBD2|-
CASSPLPPQREVNEQFF
TGTGCCAGCTCACCACTACCACCCCAGCGGGAGGTCAATGAGCAGTTCTTC
>TRBV3-1/TRBV3-2|TRBJ1-6|-|-
CASSPRGGGSNSPLHF
TGTGCCAGCAGCCCTCGTGGGGGCGGTTCTAATTCACCCCTCCACTTT
>TRBV25-1|TRBJ2-1|TRBD1|-
CASSVIDTGGLNEQFF
TGTGCCAGCAGTGTGATAGACACAGGGGGCCTCAATGAGCAGTTCTTC
>TRBV7-2|TRBJ2-5|TRBD2|few
CASSLRTSGGAGETQYF
TGTGCCAGCAGCCTCCGGACTAGCGGGGGGGCCGGGGAGACCCAGTACTTC
>TRBV5-6|TRBJ2-5|-|-
CASSQPTGKKTQYF
TGTGCCAGCAGCCAGCCAACAGGGAAAAAGACCCAGTACTTC
>TRBV18|TRBJ2-7|-|-
CASSPPRDYYEQYF
TGTGCCAGCTCACCACCGCGGGATTACTACGAGCAGTACTTC
>TRBV18|TRBJ1-1|TRBD1|once
CASSPTTGTGGFTEAFF
TGTGCCAGCTCACCAACGACCGGGACAGGGGGCTTCACTGAAGCTTTCTTT
>TRBV11-2|TRBJ1-5|-|-
CASSPRHILDSGNQPQHF
TGTGCCAGCAGCCCACGCCATATATTGGACAGCGGCAATCAGCCCCAGCATTTT
>TRBV19|TRBJ2-1|TRBD2|-
CASSPGLAYNEQFF
TGTGCCAGTAGCCCCGGACTAGCCTACAATGAGCAGTTCTTC
>TRBV5-6|TRBJ1-1|-|-
CASSLRLVPFQAFF
TGTGCCAGCAGCCTTCGGTTGGTTCCTTTTCAAGCTTTCTTT
>TRBV19|TRBJ1-1|TRBD1|-
CASSIPQGGGTEAFF
TGTGCCAGTAGTATCCCACAGGGGGGAGGAACTGAAGCTTTCTTT
>TRBV19|TRBJ2-1|TRBD1|-
CASVKIGTGAIGEQFF
TGTGCCAGTGTCAAAATAGGGACAGGGGCGATTGGGGAGCAGTTCTTC
>TRBV7-8|TRBJ1-2|TRBD1|-
CASSLAVTGGTYGYTF
TGTGCCAGCAGCTTAGCGGTGACAGGGGGCACCTATGGCTACACCTTC
>TRBV7-6|TRBJ1-1|TRBD1|-
CASSSPGGGLNTEAFF
TGTGCCAGCAGCTCCCCAGGGGGTGGGTTGAACACTGAAGCTTTCTTT
>TRBV19|TRBJ2-4|TRBD2|few
CASSMVGRGFKNIQYF
TGTGCCAGTAGTATGGTCGGGAGGGGATTCAAAAACATTCAGTACTTC
>TRBV3-1/TRBV3-2|TRBJ1-1|-|-
CASSQAQVGGSLNTEAFF
TGTGCCAGCAGCCAAGCCCAAGTCGGGGGAAGCCTGAACACTGAAGCTTTCTTT
>TRBV4-2|TRBJ1-1|TRBD1|few
CASSQDLGTVNTEAFF
TGTGCCAGCAGCCAAGATCTCGGGACAGTAAACACTGAAGCTTTCTTT
>TRBV4-1|TRBJ1-1|-|-
CASSQGTGRRTEAFF
TGCGCCAGCAGCCAAGGAACAGGTAGGAGAACTGAAGCTTTCTTT
>TRBV7-2|TRBJ2-1|-|-
CASSPAPGVIYNEQFF
TGTGCCAGCAGCCCCGCTCCGGGAGTAATATACAATGAGCAGTTCTTC
>TRBV27|TRBJ1-2|TRBD1|-
CASSFAVAGQGRYGYTF
TGTGCCAGCAGTTTTGCTGTTGCGGGACAGGGAAGATATGGCTACACCTTC
>TRBV11-2|TRBJ2-3|-|-
CASSKRGGGTDTQYF
TGTGCCAGCAGCAAAAGGGGAGGGGGTACAGATACGCAGTATTTT
>TRBV11-2|TRBJ2-2|-|once
CASSSITGELFF
TGTGCCAGCAGCTCTATAACCGGGGAGCTGTTTTTT
>TRBV9|TRBJ1-1|-|-
CASREWGEMNTEAFF
TGTGCCAGCAGAGAATGGGGGGAGATGAACACTGAAGCTTTCTTT
>TRBV9|TRBJ1-1|TRBD1|-
CASSVGQGLMNTEAFF
TGTGCCAGCAGCGTAGGACAGGGTTTAATGAACACTGAAGCTTTCTTT
>TRBV11-3|TRBJ2-3|-|-
CASSLAPSTDTQYF
TGTGCCAGCAGCCTGGCACCTAGCACAGATACGCAGTATTTT
>TRBV24-1|TRBJ1-1|TRBD1|-
CATSDSGTGNTEAFF
TGTGCCACCAGTGATAGTGGGACAGGGAACACTGAAGCTTTCTTT
>TRBV30|TRBJ1-1|-|-
CAWSTTGYTEAFF
TGTGCCTGGAGTACGACAGGTTACACTGAAGCTTTCTTT
>TRBV4-1|TRBJ1-4|TRBD1|-
CASSGQGIAEKLFF
TGCGCCAGCAGCGGACAGGGGATTGCTGAAAAACTGTTTTTT
>TRBV5-5|TRBJ1-5|TRBD1|-
CASSLLDRDQPQHF
TGTGCCAGCAGCCTCCTGGACAGGGATCAGCCCCAGCATTTT
>TRBV19|TRBJ1-5|-|-
CASNQGYQPQHF
TGTGCCAGTAATCAGGGGTATCAGCCCCAGCATTTT
>TRBV5-8|TRBJ2-1|TRBD2|-
CASSVAGRAYNEQFF
TGTGCCAGCAGCGTAGCGGGACGGGCCTACAATGAGCAGTTCTTC
>TRBV6-5|TRBJ1-1|TRBD1|-
CASIKGTGNTEAFF
TGTGCCAGCATAAAGGGGACAGGGAACACTGAAGCTTTCTTT
>TRBV14|TRBJ2-5|-|-
CASSHAGWSFVETQYF
TGTGCCAGCAGCCATGCAGGGTGGTCTTTCGTCGAGACCCAGTACTTC